This T cell receptor (beta chain) was recovered during a study of T-cell reconstitution after alpha-beta-depleted transplantation in children. As it was prepared, the TCRbeta library received unique molecular identifiers. One entry per CDR3 protein results from TCRdb running MiXCR on the PCR reads. The sample has about 980,000 distinct CDR3 sequences; 25% to 35% are singletons. Findings and limits, study-wide: Diversity and T-cell counts at one year after transplant derived mostly from new T cells. As was reported, about two months after transplant, alpha-beta T cells came from several hundred expanded graft clones.

Of note for this clonotype: The antigen is unknown.

This specimen consisted of PBMCs, mostly from graft donor cells, obtained 360 days after TCRalphabeta/CD19-depleted stem cell transplant. The sequence came from a boy less than two years old who had a stem cell transplant for SCID, so the T cells may come from the graft donor.

In DNA form, the CDR3 reads TGTGCCAGCTCACCACCGGATTGGGGGCCTGGAGAGCAGTACTTC. Its protein is CASSPPDWGPGEQYF. J is TRBJ2-7 and V is TRBV18; maybe TRBD1 (6 bases). CDR1 is KGHSH, CDR2 LQKENI, per germline. The CDR3 totals 15 residues. The ends were cut back, 0 bases at V and 7 bases at J, with 16 bases in the middle.